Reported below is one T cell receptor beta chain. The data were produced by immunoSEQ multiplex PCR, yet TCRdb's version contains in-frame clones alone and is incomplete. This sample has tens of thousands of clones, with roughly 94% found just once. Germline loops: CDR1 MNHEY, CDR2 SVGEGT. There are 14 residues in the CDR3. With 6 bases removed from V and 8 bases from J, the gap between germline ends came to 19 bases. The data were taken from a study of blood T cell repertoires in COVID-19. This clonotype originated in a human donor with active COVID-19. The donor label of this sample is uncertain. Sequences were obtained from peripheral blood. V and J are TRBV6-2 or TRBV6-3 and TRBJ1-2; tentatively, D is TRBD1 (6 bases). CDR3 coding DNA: TGTGCCAGCAGCCAAACAGGGTTATCCTACGGCTACACCTTC. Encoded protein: CASSQTGLSYGYTF.